These 5 T cell receptor beta chains came from one sample sequenced in a study of blood T cell repertoires in COVID-19. Sequencing used immunoSEQ multiplex PCR; TCRdb keeps in-frame clones, though not all of them. Among roughly 73,000 clones, approximately 80% were seen once, and the ten largest hold roughly a sixth. Input material: peripheral blood. The receptors here all came from a human donor in a cohort sampled during active COVID-19.

V and J are TRBV6-5 and TRBJ1-1; unclear D gene. Per the germline V gene, CDR1 is MNHEY and CDR2 is SVGAGI. V lost 6 bases and J lost 7, with 21 bases in between. CDR3 length: 15 residues. In DNA form, the CDR3 reads TGTGCCAGCAGAATCACCGAAAGCACAGATCTTGAAGCTTTCTTT. Residues: CASRITESTDLEAFF.

This sequence joins TRBV3-1 (or the pseudogene TRBV3-2) and TRBJ1-1; D is unclear. CDR3 length: 14 residues. The germline V and J ends were trimmed by 1 base and 2 bases, with 8 bases remaining between them. Looked up from germline, CDR1 is LGHDT and CDR2 is YNNKEL (reference sequence). The CDR3: CASSQGYRNTEAFF. The CDR3 nucleotides are TGTGCCAGCAGCCAAGGTTACAGAAACACTGAAGCTTTCTTT.

The genes are TRBV5-1 and TRBJ2-7; 7 bases fit TRBD2. CDR3 length: 15 amino acids. J gave up 0 bases and V 3 bases, and 6 bases lay outside the gene matches. The germline V gene encodes CDR1 SGHRS and CDR2 YFSETQ. This CDR3 is CASSSTSRSSYEQYF. The CDR3 DNA sequence: TGCGCCAGCAGCTCGACTAGCCGGAGCTCCTACGAGCAGTACTTC.

The rearrangement joins TRBV27 to TRBJ2-7; 8 bases map to TRBD1. The CDR3 spans 18 residues. With V trimmed by 2 bases and J by 2 bases, 14 bases remained unmatched. Germline lookup yields CDR1 MNHEY and CDR2 SMNVEV (reference sequence). The chain's CDR3 is CASSLLPVTGQGAYEQYF. CDR3 DNA sequence: TGTGCCAGCAGTTTACTCCCCGTCACCGGACAGGGCGCCTACGAGCAGTACTTC.

The DNA for the CDR3 is TGTGCCAGCAGCCAAGGACTAGCGGCAAGCTCCTACGAGCAGTACTTC. Encoded protein: CASSQGLAASSYEQYF. The chain joins TRBV4-2 to TRBJ2-7; TRBD2 agrees at 9 bases. Germline V gene lookup returns CDR1 LGHNA and CDR2 YNFKEQ. This CDR3 is 16 amino acids long. With V trimmed by 1 base and J by 0 bases, 4 bases remained unmatched.